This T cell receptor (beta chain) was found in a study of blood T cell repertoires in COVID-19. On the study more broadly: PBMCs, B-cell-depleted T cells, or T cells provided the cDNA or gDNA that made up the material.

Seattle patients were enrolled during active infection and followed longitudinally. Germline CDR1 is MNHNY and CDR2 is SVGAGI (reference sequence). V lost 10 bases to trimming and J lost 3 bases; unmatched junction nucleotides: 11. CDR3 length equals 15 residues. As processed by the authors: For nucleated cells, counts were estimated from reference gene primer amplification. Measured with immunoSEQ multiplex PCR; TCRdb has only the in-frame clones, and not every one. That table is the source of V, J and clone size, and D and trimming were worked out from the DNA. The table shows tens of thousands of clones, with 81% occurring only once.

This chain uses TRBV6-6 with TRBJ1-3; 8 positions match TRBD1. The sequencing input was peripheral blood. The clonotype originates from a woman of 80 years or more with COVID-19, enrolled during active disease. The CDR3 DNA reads TGTGCCATTAGCTCCTCCGACAGGGGTGGAAACACCATATATTTT. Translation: CAISSSDRGGNTIYF.